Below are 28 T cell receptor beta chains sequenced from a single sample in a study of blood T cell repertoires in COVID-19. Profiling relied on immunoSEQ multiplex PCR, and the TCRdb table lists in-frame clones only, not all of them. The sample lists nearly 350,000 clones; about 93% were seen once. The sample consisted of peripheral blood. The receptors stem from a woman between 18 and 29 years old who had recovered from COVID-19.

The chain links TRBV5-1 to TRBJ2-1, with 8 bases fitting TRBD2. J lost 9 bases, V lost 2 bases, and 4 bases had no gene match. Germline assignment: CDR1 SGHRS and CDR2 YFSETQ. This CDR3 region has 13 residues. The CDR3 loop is CASSFEREREQFF. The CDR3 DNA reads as TGCGCCAGCAGCTTCGAGCGGGAGCGTGAGCAGTTCTTC.

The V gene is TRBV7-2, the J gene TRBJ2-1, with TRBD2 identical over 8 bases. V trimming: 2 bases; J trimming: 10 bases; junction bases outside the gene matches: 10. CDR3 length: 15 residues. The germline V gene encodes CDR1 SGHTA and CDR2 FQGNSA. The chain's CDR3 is CASSLRSGRPAEQFF. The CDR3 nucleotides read TGTGCCAGCAGCTTAAGAAGCGGGAGACCCGCCGAGCAGTTCTTC.

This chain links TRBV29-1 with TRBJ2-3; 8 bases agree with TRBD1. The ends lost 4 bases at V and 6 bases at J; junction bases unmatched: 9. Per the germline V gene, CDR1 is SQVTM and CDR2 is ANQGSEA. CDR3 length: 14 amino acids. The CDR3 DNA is TGCAGCGTTGCCGACAGGGGACGGGGTGATACGCAGTATTTT. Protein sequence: CSVADRGRGDTQYF.

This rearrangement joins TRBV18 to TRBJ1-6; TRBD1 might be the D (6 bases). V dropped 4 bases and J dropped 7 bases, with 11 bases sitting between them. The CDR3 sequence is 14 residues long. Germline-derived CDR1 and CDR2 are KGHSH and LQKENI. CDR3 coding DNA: TGTGCCAGCTCACGGGAAACAGGGAATTCACCCCTCCACTTT. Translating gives CASSRETGNSPLHF. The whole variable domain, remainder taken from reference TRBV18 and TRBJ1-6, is NAGVMQNPRHLVRRRGQEARLRCSPMKGHSHVYWYRQLPEEGLKFMVYLQKENIIDESGMPKERFSAEFPKEGPSILRIQQVVRGDSAAYFCASSRETGNSPLHFGNGTRLTVT.

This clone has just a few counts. The CDR3 loop reads CASSPDRIGNTIYF. The CDR3 DNA reads as TGTGCCAGCAGCCCGGACAGGATTGGAAACACCATATATTTT. The V call is TRBV3-1 (or the pseudogene TRBV3-2), the J call TRBJ1-3; 7 positions agree with TRBD1. J lost 3 bases, V lost 4 bases, and 3 bases had no gene match. The germline V gene has CDR1 LGHDT and CDR2 YNNKEL (reference sequence). The CDR3 length is 14 residues.

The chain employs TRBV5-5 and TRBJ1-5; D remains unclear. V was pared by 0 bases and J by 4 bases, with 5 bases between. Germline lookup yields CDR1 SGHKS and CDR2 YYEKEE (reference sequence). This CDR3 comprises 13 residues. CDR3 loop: CASSLAVNQPQHF. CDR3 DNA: TGTGCCAGCAGCTTGGCGGTGAATCAGCCCCAGCATTTT. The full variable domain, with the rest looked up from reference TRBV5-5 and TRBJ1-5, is DAGVTQSPTHLIKTRGQQVTLRCSPISGHKSVSWYQQVLGQGPQFIFQYYEKEERGRGNFPDRFSARQFPNYSSELNVNALLLGDSALYLCASSLAVNQPQHFGDGTRLSIL.

The DNA for the CDR3 is TGTGCCAGCAGTCCTTGGTCGGGGGGGCCGTCAGATACGCAGTATTTT. Residues: CASSPWSGGPSDTQYF. The chain recombines TRBV27 with TRBJ2-3, with 8 bases matching TRBD2. The germline V gene encodes CDR1 MNHEY and CDR2 SMNVEV (reference sequence). Germline trimming cut 5 bases from V and 4 bases from J; bases unmatched to any gene: 11. The CDR3 loop spans 16 amino acids.

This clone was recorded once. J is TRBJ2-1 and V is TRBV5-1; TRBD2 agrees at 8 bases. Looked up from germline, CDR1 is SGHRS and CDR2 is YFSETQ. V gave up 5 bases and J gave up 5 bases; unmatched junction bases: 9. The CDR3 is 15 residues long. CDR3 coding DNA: TGCGCCAGCAGAGAAAATGGACTAGCAAACAATGAGCAGTTCTTC. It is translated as CASRENGLANNEQFF. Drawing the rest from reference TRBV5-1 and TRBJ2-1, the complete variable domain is KAGVTQTPRYLIKTRGQQVTLSCSPISGHRSVSWYQQTPGQGLQFLFEYFSETQRNKGNFPGRFSGRQFSNSRSEMNVSTLELGDSALYLCASRENGLANNEQFFGPGTRLTVL.

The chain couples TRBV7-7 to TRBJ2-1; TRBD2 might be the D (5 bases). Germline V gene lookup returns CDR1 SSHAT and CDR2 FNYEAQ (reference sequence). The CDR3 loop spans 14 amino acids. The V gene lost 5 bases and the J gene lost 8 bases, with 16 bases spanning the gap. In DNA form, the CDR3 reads TGTGCCAGCAGCGGTGGACTGCCCGGGGATGAGCAGTTCTTC. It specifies CASSGGLPGDEQFF.

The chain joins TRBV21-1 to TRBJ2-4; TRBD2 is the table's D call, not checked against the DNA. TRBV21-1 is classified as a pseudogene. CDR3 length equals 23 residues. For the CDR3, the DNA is TGTGCCAGCAGCTCCCCGAGTCCTAACACGGGACTAGCGGGAACGAGGGCCAAAAACATTCAGTACTTC. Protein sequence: CASSSPSPNTGLAGTRAKNIQYF.

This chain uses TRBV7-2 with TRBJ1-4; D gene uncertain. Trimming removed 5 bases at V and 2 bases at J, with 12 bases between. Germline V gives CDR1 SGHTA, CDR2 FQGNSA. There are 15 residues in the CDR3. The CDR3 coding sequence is TGTGCCAGCAGCAGACAAGTGGCGACTAATGAAAAACTGTTTTTT. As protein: CASSRQVATNEKLFF.

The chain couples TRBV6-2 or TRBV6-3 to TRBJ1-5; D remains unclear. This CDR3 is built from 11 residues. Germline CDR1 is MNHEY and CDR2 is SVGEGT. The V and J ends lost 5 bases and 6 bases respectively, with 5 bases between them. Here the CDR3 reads CASSRGQPQHF. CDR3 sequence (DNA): TGTGCCAGCAGTCGGGGTCAGCCCCAGCATTTT.

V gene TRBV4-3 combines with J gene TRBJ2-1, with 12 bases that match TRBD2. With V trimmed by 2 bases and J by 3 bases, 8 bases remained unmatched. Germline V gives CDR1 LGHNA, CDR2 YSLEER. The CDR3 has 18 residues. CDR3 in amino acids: CASSQNQLAGGYYNEQFF. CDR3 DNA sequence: TGCGCCAGCAGCCAAAACCAACTAGCGGGAGGTTACTACAATGAGCAGTTCTTC.

The chain's CDR3 is CATSPSGTNEKLFF. CDR3 in DNA: TGTGCCACCTCTCCCTCCGGAACTAATGAAAAACTGTTTTTT. The J gene is TRBJ1-4, the V gene TRBV24-1; D is unresolved. Trimming left V 9 bases short and J 1 base short, with 11 bases between. CDR3 length: 14 residues. CDR1 KGHDR and CDR2 SFDVKD come from the germline V gene.

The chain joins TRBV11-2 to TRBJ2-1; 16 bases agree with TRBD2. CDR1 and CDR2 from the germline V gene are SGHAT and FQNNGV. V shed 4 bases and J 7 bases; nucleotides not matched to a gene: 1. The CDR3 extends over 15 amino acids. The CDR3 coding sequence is TGTGCCAGCAGCTCGGGACTAGCGGGAGGGAATGAGCAGTTCTTC. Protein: CASSSGLAGGNEQFF.

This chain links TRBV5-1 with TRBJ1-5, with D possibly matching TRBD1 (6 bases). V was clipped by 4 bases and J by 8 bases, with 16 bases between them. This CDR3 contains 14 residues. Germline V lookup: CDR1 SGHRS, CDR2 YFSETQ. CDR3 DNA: TGCGCCAGCAGCCCGACAGGTACACGGGAGCCCCAGCATTTT. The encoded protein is CASSPTGTREPQHF.

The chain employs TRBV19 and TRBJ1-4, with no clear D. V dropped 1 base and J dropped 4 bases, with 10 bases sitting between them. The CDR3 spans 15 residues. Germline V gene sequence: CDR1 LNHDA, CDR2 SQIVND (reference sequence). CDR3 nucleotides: TGTGCCAGTAGTATAGGTGGGCAGTTTAATGAAAAACTGTTTTTT. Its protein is CASSIGGQFNEKLFF.

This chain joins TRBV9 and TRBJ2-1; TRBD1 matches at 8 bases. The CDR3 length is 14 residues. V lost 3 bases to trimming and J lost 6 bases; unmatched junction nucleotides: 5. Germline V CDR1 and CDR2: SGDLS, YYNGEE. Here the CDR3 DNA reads TGTGCCAGCAGCGGTGCCGGGACAGGCAATGAGCAGTTCTTC. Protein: CASSGAGTGNEQFF.

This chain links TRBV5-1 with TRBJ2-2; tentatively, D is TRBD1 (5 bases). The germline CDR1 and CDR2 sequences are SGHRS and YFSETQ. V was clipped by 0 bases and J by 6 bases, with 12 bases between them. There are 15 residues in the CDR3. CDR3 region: CASSLAVQGPGELFF. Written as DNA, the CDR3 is TGCGCCAGCAGCTTGGCCGTGCAGGGCCCCGGGGAGCTGTTTTTT. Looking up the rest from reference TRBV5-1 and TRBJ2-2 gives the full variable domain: KAGVTQTPRYLIKTRGQQVTLSCSPISGHRSVSWYQQTPGQGLQFLFEYFSETQRNKGNFPGRFSGRQFSNSRSEMNVSTLELGDSALYLCASSLAVQGPGELFFGEGSRLTVL.

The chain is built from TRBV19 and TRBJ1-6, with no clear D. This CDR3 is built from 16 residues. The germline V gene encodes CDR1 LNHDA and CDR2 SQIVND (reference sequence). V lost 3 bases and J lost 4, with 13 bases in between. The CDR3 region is CASSIWETKYNSPLHF. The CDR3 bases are TGTGCCAGTAGTATCTGGGAGACAAAGTATAATTCACCCCTCCACTTT.

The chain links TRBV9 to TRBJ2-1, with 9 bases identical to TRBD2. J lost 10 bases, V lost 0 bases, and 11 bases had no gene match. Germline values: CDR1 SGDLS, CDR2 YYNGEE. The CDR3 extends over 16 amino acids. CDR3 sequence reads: CASSVAGLAQVGEQFF. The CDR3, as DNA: TGTGCCAGCAGCGTAGCGGGACTAGCCCAGGTGGGGGAGCAGTTCTTC.

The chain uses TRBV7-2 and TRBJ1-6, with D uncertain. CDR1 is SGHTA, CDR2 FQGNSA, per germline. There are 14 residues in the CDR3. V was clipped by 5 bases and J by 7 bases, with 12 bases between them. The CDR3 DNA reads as TGTGCCAGCAGCCGCGACACTAGAAATTCACCCCTCCACTTT. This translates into CASSRDTRNSPLHF.

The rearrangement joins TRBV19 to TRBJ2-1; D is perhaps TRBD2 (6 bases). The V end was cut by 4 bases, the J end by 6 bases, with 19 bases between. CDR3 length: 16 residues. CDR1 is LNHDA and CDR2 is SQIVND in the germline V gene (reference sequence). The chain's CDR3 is CASSRLRTTSFNEQFF. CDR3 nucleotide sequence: TGTGCCAGTAGTAGACTCCGGACTACCTCTTTCAATGAGCAGTTCTTC.

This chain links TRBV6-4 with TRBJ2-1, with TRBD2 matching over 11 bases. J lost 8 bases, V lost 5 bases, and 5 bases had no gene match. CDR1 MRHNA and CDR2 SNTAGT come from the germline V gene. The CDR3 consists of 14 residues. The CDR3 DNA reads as TGTGCCAGCAGTTCTAGCGGGAGGATCCATGAGCAGTTCTTC. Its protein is CASSSSGRIHEQFF.

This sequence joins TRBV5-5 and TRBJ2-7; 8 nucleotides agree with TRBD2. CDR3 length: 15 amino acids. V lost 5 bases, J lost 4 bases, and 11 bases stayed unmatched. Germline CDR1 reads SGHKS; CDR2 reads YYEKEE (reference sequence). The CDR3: CASSFGAGGRYEQYV. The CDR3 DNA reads TGTGCCAGCAGTTTCGGGGCGGGAGGTCGTTACGAGCAGTACGTC.

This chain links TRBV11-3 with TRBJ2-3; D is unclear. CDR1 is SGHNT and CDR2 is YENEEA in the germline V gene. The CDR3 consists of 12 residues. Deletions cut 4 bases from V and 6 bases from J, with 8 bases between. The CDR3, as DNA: TGTGCCAGCAGCTCCGACTTGGATACGCAGTATTTT. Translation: CASSSDLDTQYF.

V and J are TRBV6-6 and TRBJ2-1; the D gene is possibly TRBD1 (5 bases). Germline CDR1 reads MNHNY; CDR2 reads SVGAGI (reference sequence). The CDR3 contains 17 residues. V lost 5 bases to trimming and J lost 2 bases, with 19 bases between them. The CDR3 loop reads CASSLPRRGTAYNEQFF. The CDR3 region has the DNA TGTGCCAGCAGTCTCCCCCGAAGGGGAACAGCCTACAATGAGCAGTTCTTC.

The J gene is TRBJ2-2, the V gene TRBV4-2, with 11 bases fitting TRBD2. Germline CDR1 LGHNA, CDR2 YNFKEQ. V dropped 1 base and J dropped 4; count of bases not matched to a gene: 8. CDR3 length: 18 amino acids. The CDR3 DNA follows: TGTGCCAGCAGCCAAGGGATCCTAGCGGGAGGAGGCACCGGGGAGCTGTTTTTT. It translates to CASSQGILAGGGTGELFF.